This passage covers 5 T cell receptor beta chains from one sample sequenced in a study of cytomegalovirus exposure and HLA in healthy donors (dated by TCRdb to 2017 to 2019). Libraries were constructed by the immunoSEQ multiplex PCR assay. TCRdb re-hosts the immuneACCESS table, in-frame sequences only. Its copies lack some clones; in the studies checked, an unresolved V gene accounts for under half of them, and the cause for the rest is not known. A total of about 110,000 clones appear in this sample, around 83% of them only once. 3% to 4% of the sample goes to the ten largest clones. Sequencing was done on a sample of PBMCs. The receptors were sampled from a woman aged 18-30 years in good health and CMV-seropositive.

The rearrangement links TRBV28 to TRBJ1-3; D gene unclear. CDR1 is MDHEN and CDR2 is SYDVKM in the germline V gene. V was pared by 11 bases and J by 0 bases, with 8 bases between. CDR3 length: 12 amino acids. CDR3 region: CASGSSGNTIYF. The CDR3 nucleotides are TGTGCCTCGGGGTCCTCTGGAAACACCATATATTTT.

The rearrangement joins TRBV28 to TRBJ2-3; 9 nucleotides line up with TRBD2. Unmatched junction bases numbered 5, after V lost 7 bases and J lost 3 bases. This CDR3 comprises 14 residues. Germline V gene data show CDR1 as MDHEN and CDR2 as SYDVKM. The CDR3 region is CASKAGGPTDTQYF. Written as DNA, the CDR3 is TGTGCCAGCAAGGCGGGGGGGCCTACAGATACGCAGTATTTT.

The chain combines TRBV19 with TRBJ1-5; TRBD1 might be the D (6 bases). CDR1 is LNHDA, CDR2 SQIVND, per germline (reference sequence). Trimming took 4 bases from V and 7 from J, leaving 17 bases between them. CDR3 length equals 15 residues. CDR3: CASSTKGGRGQPQHF. CDR3 nucleotides: TGTGCCAGTAGTACGAAGGGGGGGCGAGGCCAGCCCCAGCATTTT.

This chain uses TRBV19 with TRBJ1-2; D unclear. Trimming took 3 bases from V and 5 from J, leaving 13 bases between them. CDR3 length: 14 amino acids. CDR1 is LNHDA and CDR2 is SQIVND in the germline V gene (reference sequence). The CDR3 loop reads CASSIESGGYGYTF. The CDR3 DNA reads TGTGCCAGTAGTATCGAAAGCGGTGGATATGGCTACACCTTC.

The gene calls are TRBV4-1 and TRBJ2-3; 12 nucleotides line up with TRBD1. Germline CDR1 MGHRA, CDR2 YSYEKL. There are 19 residues in the CDR3. The junction had 14 bases not matched to a gene; V was cut back by 4 bases and J by 3 bases. CDR3: CASSPGPARDRGRTDTQYF. For the CDR3, the DNA is TGCGCCAGCAGCCCGGGGCCGGCCCGGGACAGGGGGCGGACAGATACGCAGTATTTT.